This T cell receptor (beta chain) was documented in a study of OX40 agonist ivuxolimab in advanced cancers. Study-level background: Each dose-escalation patient presented with hepatocellular carcinoma, melanoma, renal cell or head and neck cancer. Notes on the study in general: Relative to CD4+, CD8+ T cells held more expanded clones on average.

Of note for this clone: Its antigen is undetermined.

The CDR3 has 16 amino acids. The trim removed 0 bases at V and 2 bases at J, leaving 2 bases unmatched. Germline V lookup: CDR1 SGHRS, CDR2 YFSETQ. Assay used: immunoSEQ multiplex PCR; TCRdb lists only in-frame clones, some missing. Of just under 20,000 clones listed, around four fifths were seen once; the top ten hold 12% to 15%. Baseline, cycle 4 day 1, and cycle 7 day 1 were the blood sampling points. The rearrangement uses TRBV5-1 and TRBJ2-3; 11 nucleotides match TRBD2. Sequences were derived from CD4+ or CD8+ T cells sorted from blood, sampled in a trial of the OX40 agonist ivuxolimab. The clonotype was recovered from an adult with an advanced solid tumor such as melanoma, head and neck, liver or kidney cancer. The CDR3 DNA reads TGCGCCAGCAGCTTGGGGACTAGCGGGTCCACAGATACGCAGTATTTT. It translates to CASSLGTSGSTDTQYF.